This T cell receptor (beta chain) emerged from a study of cytomegalovirus exposure and HLA in healthy donors. It was with 60 Vbeta and 13 Jbeta primers that the PCR ran. Some clones are missing from TCRdb's copy, which holds only in-frame ones; the method was immunoSEQ multiplex PCR. The repertoire includes 160,000 or so clones, around 77% of them detected once, and about 1.6% sits in the top ten. CDR1 SGHAT and CDR2 FQDESV come from the germline V gene (reference sequence). The CDR3 runs to 15 residues. The J gene is TRBJ2-7, the V gene TRBV11-1; 9 nucleotides agree with TRBD2. The J call is uncertain, as TRBJ2-1 better fits the DNA end. The sample was PBMCs. The source of this sequence is a man in his forties in good health and CMV-seronegative. The CDR3 coding sequence is TGTGCCAGCAGTCCGACTAGCGGAGTTTACAATGAGCAGTTCTTC. It is translated as CASSPTSGVYNEQFF.